The entry below gives a single TCR beta chain sequence along with its context. This clone was seen a single time. Its antigen is currently not known. Per-nucleotide qualities are absent, and no much larger clonotype sits a single base away. Using the deep immunoSEQ assay, TCR CDR3 regions were amplified from genomic DNA by multiplex PCR. Extracted genomic DNA from each cell subset was distributed evenly across all wells of several immunoSEQ 96-well plates, and each plate was treated as a replicate. For sorted subsets, approximately 190 ng genomic DNA, equal to tens of thousands of T cell genomes, was loaded into each replicate PCR. The purified libraries were quantified using a Qubit 3.0 fluorometer, sized with a Bioanalyzer 2100, and then quantified again using the KAPA Library Quantification kit. Every immunoSEQ 96-well plate was sequenced on a separate single-read 150-cycle Illumina NextSeq 550 flow cell. In the source study's methods: The immunoSEQ output contained only junctional sequences without quality scores, so filtering could not match that applied to full-length reads. Sequences were annotated with PyIR, a Python wrapper for IgBLAST v1.9, using IMGT germline references to assign V/J genes and CDR3. Reads with weak V/J assignments (E-value above 1e-6), missing CDR3, stop codons, out-of-frame junctions, or ambiguous translated residues were removed. V3J clonotypes were defined as sequences sharing an identical inferred V gene, J gene, and CDR3 amino acid sequence. The percentage overlap between two repertoires was calculated by dividing the number of shared unique clonotypes by the size of the smaller repertoire. RTK rarefaction, the Chao1 estimator, and Recon v2.1 estimates of unobserved clonotypes were used to assess repertoire richness. For all TCRbeta clonotypes obtained by the gDNA method from a handful of donors, generation probabilities were computed with OLGA. TCRdb re-hosts the immuneACCESS table, in-frame sequences only. Its copies lack some clones; in the studies checked, an unresolved V gene accounts for under half of them, and the cause for the rest is not known. From that table come the V and J calls and clone size; the DNA was used to work out D and trimming. The sample data list 600,000 to 800,000 clones, and approximately 72% of these were observed just once. The ten largest clones take up roughly 1.8% of the sample.

The source of the sample is a study of shared clonotypes between healthy human individuals (dated by TCRdb to 2020 to 2022). For the wider study: The cohort comprised two women and a few men aged 18 to 49 years. For each donor, CD4 naive and CD4 memory were each given three plates, CD8 naive was given two plates, and CD8 memory was given one plate. Per donor, leukapheresis produced somewhere between about 0.85 and 8.9 billion PBMCs. To estimate repertoire size and how much clonotype sharing occurs between individuals, the study deeply sequenced the blood TCR repertoires of five healthy adults. To increase sequencing depth and limit assay-specific biases, different laboratories used diverse techniques to prepare libraries and sequence TCR repertoires. Findings and caveats that apply to the study as a whole: Sampling was limited to blood, and TCR repertoires in tissue likely differ from TCR repertoires in blood. Estimated clonotype richness was generally larger for naive than for memory subsets. Even with the large sequencing depth, rarefaction of the sorted-subset datasets indicated that sequencing was incomplete. Sharing across several donors was observed for around 5% of naive CD4, around 3.5% of naive CD8, 2% to 2.5% of memory CD4, and about 0.4% of memory CD8 clonotypes. Pairwise subsampling led to the expectation that sequencing depth would affect the degree of clonotype sharing among donors. The small number of donors limited the genetic and exposure-history diversity represented. Clonotypes shared by all four sorted-subset donors showed higher generation probabilities than non-shared clonotypes.

Donors were healthy HIV-negative adults with no recently reported acute infections or vaccinations. Every donor was a Caucasian adult living in Nashville, Tennessee, USA. CD4+ T cells were enriched by magnetic negative selection, after which naive cells were positively selected on CD45RA and the negative fraction was taken as the memory subset. Blood was collected by leukapheresis, and PBMCs were isolated by Ficoll-Histopaque density gradient centrifugation and then cryopreserved in liquid nitrogen vapor phase. Purity and quantity of every magnetically sorted T cell population were checked by analytical flow cytometry. Genomic DNA was isolated from each sorted fraction and quantified by UV absorbance on a Nanodrop 2000c. The CDR3 numbers 15 residues from cysteine through phenylalanine. This entry keeps only the CDR3 DNA: 45 bases, framed from base 1. CDR1 and CDR2 (SGHRS, YFSETQ) derive from the germline V gene. V is reduced by 0 bases and J by 1 base, leaving a spacing of 10 bases between them.

This chain joins TRBV5-1 to TRBJ1-1, with the D gene not confidently named. Sequenced input: memory CD4+ T cells sorted from blood. The label giving this sample's cell subset or site can be read as: CD45RA-negative fraction. This TCR derives from a woman aged 25 to 39 in good health. The CDR3: CASSLDRVGNTEAFF. The bases are TGCGCCAGCAGCTTGGATAGGGTGGGGAACACTGAAGCTTTCTTT.